These T cell receptor beta chains were read from a single sample in a study of Ad26.COV2.S vaccination and SARS-CoV-2 variants. Clones were read by immunoSEQ multiplex PCR, and TCRdb kept only the in-frame ones, dropping some. The sample holds approximately 340,000 clones, 70% to 90% seen once. This specimen consisted of peripheral blood, obtained in a trial of Ad26.COV2.S vaccine versus placebo. These receptors originate from a person between 18 and 60 years old who received the Ad26.COV2.S COVID-19 vaccine or a placebo. Both conserved end residues are part of each CDR3. The D gene is left open where the match is weak. Some rows mark clone size as missing; the rest say once, few, many or name a class of expanded clone.

clone_size: few; j_call: TRBJ1-1; v_call: TRBV4-1; d_call: NA; cdr3_aa: CASSQDYPGVGEAFF; cdr3_nt: TGCGCCAGCAGCCAAGATTATCCGGGGGTTGGTGAAGCTTTCTTT
clone_size: NA; j_call: TRBJ1-2; v_call: TRBV6-2/TRBV6-3; d_call: TRBD1; cdr3_aa: CASSYPGQGNYGYTF; cdr3_nt: TGTGCCAGCAGTTACCCGGGACAGGGGAACTATGGCTACACCTTC
clone_size: few; j_call: TRBJ2-3; v_call: TRBV4-3; d_call: TRBD2; cdr3_aa: CASSQEVGGGADTQYF; cdr3_nt: TGCGCCAGCAGCCAAGAGGTGGGCGGGGGGGCAGATACGCAGTATTTT
clone_size: NA; j_call: TRBJ2-5; v_call: TRBV2; d_call: TRBD1; cdr3_aa: CASSEGQGILKTQYF; cdr3_nt: TGTGCCAGCAGTGAGGGACAGGGGATCTTGAAGACCCAGTACTTC
clone_size: NA; j_call: TRBJ1-1; v_call: TRBV28; d_call: NA; cdr3_aa: CASSLRNLATEAFF; cdr3_nt: TGTGCCAGCAGTTTAAGAAACTTGGCAACTGAAGCTTTCTTT
clone_size: few; j_call: TRBJ1-3; v_call: TRBV28; d_call: TRBD1; cdr3_aa: CASSSGQGALAGNTIYF; cdr3_nt: TGTGCCAGCAGTTCCGGACAGGGGGCTCTAGCTGGAAACACCATATATTTT
clone_size: NA; j_call: TRBJ2-7; v_call: TRBV5-1; d_call: TRBD1; cdr3_aa: CASSTSTGEVYEQYF; cdr3_nt: TGCGCCAGCAGCACCTCGACAGGGGAGGTTTACGAGCAGTACTTC
clone_size: NA; j_call: TRBJ2-2; v_call: TRBV9; d_call: TRBD1; cdr3_aa: CASRGQGFNTGELFF; cdr3_nt: TGTGCCAGCAGGGGACAGGGGTTTAACACCGGGGAGCTGTTTTTT
clone_size: NA; j_call: TRBJ2-1; v_call: TRBV28; d_call: TRBD2; cdr3_aa: CASSPSGSYNEQFF; cdr3_nt: TGTGCCAGCAGCCCTAGCGGGAGCTACAATGAGCAGTTCTTC
clone_size: few; j_call: TRBJ2-7; v_call: TRBV6-1; d_call: NA; cdr3_aa: CASSELSALYEQYF; cdr3_nt: TGTGCCAGCAGTGAACTTTCAGCCCTCTACGAGCAGTACTTC
clone_size: NA; j_call: TRBJ2-7; v_call: TRBV2; d_call: TRBD2; cdr3_aa: CASSEWASGKYPYEQYF; cdr3_nt: TGTGCCAGCAGTGAATGGGCTAGCGGGAAATATCCCTACGAGCAGTACTTC
clone_size: NA; j_call: TRBJ2-3; v_call: TRBV6-4; d_call: TRBD2; cdr3_aa: CASRRGSGSSDTQYF; cdr3_nt: TGTGCCAGCAGAAGAGGTAGCGGGAGTTCAGATACGCAGTATTTT
clone_size: NA; j_call: TRBJ2-1; v_call: TRBV15; d_call: NA; cdr3_aa: CATSRDRSEQFF; cdr3_nt: TGTGCCACCAGCAGAGATCGGAGTGAGCAGTTCTTC
clone_size: NA; j_call: TRBJ1-1; v_call: TRBV7-9; d_call: NA; cdr3_aa: CASSDPGGVRTEAFF; cdr3_nt: TGTGCCAGCAGCGATCCGGGGGGAGTGAGAACTGAAGCTTTCTTT
clone_size: NA; j_call: TRBJ2-1; v_call: TRBV11-3; d_call: NA; cdr3_aa: CASSFSTEYNEQFF; cdr3_nt: TGTGCCAGCAGCTTTTCGACGGAATACAATGAGCAGTTCTTC
clone_size: NA; j_call: TRBJ2-6; v_call: TRBV19; d_call: NA; cdr3_aa: CASSRGTANSGANVLTF; cdr3_nt: TGTGCCAGTAGTCGGGGGACAGCGAACTCTGGGGCCAACGTCCTGACTTTC
clone_size: NA; j_call: TRBJ2-7; v_call: TRBV7-9; d_call: NA; cdr3_aa: CASSFRTASYEQYF; cdr3_nt: TGTGCCAGCAGCTTTCGGACAGCTTCCTACGAGCAGTACTTC
clone_size: NA; j_call: TRBJ1-1; v_call: TRBV5-4; d_call: NA; cdr3_aa: CASSFWGAVTEAFF; cdr3_nt: TGTGCCAGCAGCTTTTGGGGGGCTGTAACTGAAGCTTTCTTT
clone_size: NA; j_call: TRBJ2-3; v_call: TRBV21-1; d_call: NA; cdr3_aa: CASSKRELLDNTDTQYF; cdr3_nt: TGTGCCAGCAGCAAACGGGAACTACTCGACAACACAGATACGCAGTATTTT
clone_size: NA; j_call: TRBJ2-7; v_call: TRBV5-1; d_call: TRBD1; cdr3_aa: CASTTGEGSYEQYF; cdr3_nt: TGCGCCAGCACTACAGGGGAAGGGAGCTACGAGCAGTACTTC
clone_size: NA; j_call: TRBJ2-2; v_call: TRBV6-5; d_call: TRBD2; cdr3_aa: CASRRTRLNTGELFF; cdr3_nt: TGTGCCAGCAGGCGGACTAGGTTGAACACCGGGGAGCTGTTTTTT
clone_size: NA; j_call: TRBJ1-2; v_call: TRBV6-2/TRBV6-3; d_call: TRBD1; cdr3_aa: CASSYSDRGLHGYTF; cdr3_nt: TGTGCCAGCAGTTACTCGGACAGGGGGCTCCATGGCTACACCTTC
clone_size: many; j_call: TRBJ1-3; v_call: TRBV19; d_call: NA; cdr3_aa: CASSQRYRDGSGNTIYF; cdr3_nt: TGTGCCAGTAGTCAACGGTACCGGGACGGATCTGGAAACACCATATATTTT
clone_size: once; j_call: TRBJ1-3; v_call: TRBV18; d_call: NA; cdr3_aa: CASSPLGEGNTIYF; cdr3_nt: TGTGCCAGCTCACCCCTGGGGGAAGGAAACACCATATATTTT
clone_size: NA; j_call: TRBJ1-2; v_call: TRBV9; d_call: NA; cdr3_aa: CASNTAYGYTF; cdr3_nt: TGTGCCAGCAACACGGCCTATGGCTACACCTTC
clone_size: few; j_call: TRBJ2-2; v_call: TRBV27; d_call: TRBD2; cdr3_aa: CASSSWTSGDTGELFF; cdr3_nt: TGTGCCAGCAGTTCGTGGACTAGCGGGGACACCGGGGAGCTGTTTTTT
clone_size: many; j_call: TRBJ2-3; v_call: TRBV7-9; d_call: TRBD2; cdr3_aa: CASSPERGALFSTDTQYF; cdr3_nt: TGTGCCAGCAGCCCAGAGCGGGGGGCGCTTTTTAGCACAGATACGCAGTATTTT
clone_size: NA; j_call: TRBJ2-3; v_call: TRBV6-5; d_call: NA; cdr3_aa: CASNPHRGSTDTQYF; cdr3_nt: TGTGCCAGCAACCCACATAGGGGAAGCACAGATACGCAGTATTTT
clone_size: NA; j_call: TRBJ1-5; v_call: TRBV6-5; d_call: NA; cdr3_aa: CASGGGSNQPQHF; cdr3_nt: TGTGCCAGTGGGGGGGGTAGCAATCAGCCCCAGCATTTT
clone_size: NA; j_call: TRBJ2-1; v_call: TRBV5-1; d_call: TRBD1; cdr3_aa: CASSLLPGQGFYEQFF; cdr3_nt: TGCGCCAGCAGCTTGCTCCCGGGACAGGGGTTTTATGAGCAGTTCTTC
clone_size: NA; j_call: TRBJ2-7; v_call: TRBV15; d_call: NA; cdr3_aa: CATSGEPPGRRDEQYF; cdr3_nt: TGTGCCACCAGCGGAGAACCTCCGGGACGCCGCGACGAGCAGTACTTC
clone_size: NA; j_call: TRBJ2-7; v_call: TRBV5-1; d_call: NA; cdr3_aa: CASSPSAGPLGGYEQYF; cdr3_nt: TGCGCCAGCAGCCCAAGCGCTGGGCCACTCGGCGGCTACGAGCAGTACTTC
clone_size: NA; j_call: TRBJ2-4; v_call: TRBV11-2; d_call: TRBD1; cdr3_aa: CASSIQGQGDIQYF; cdr3_nt: TGTGCCAGCAGCATACAGGGGCAAGGAGACATTCAGTACTTC
clone_size: NA; j_call: TRBJ1-1; v_call: TRBV29-1; d_call: NA; cdr3_aa: CSVTGHLNTEAFF; cdr3_nt: TGCAGCGTTACGGGACACCTGAACACTGAAGCTTTCTTT
clone_size: NA; j_call: TRBJ1-2; v_call: TRBV5-1; d_call: NA; cdr3_aa: CASSLPRGSGYGYTF; cdr3_nt: TGCGCCAGCAGCTTACCGAGGGGATCGGGGTATGGCTACACCTTC
clone_size: NA; j_call: TRBJ1-3; v_call: TRBV10-1; d_call: NA; cdr3_aa: CASSAGSSGNTIYF; cdr3_nt: TGCGCCAGCAGTGCGGGAAGCTCTGGAAACACCATATATTTT
clone_size: NA; j_call: TRBJ1-1; v_call: TRBV6-5; d_call: NA; cdr3_aa: CASSPSGGPSEAFF; cdr3_nt: TGTGCCAGCAGCCCCTCGGGGGGGCCTTCTGAAGCTTTCTTT